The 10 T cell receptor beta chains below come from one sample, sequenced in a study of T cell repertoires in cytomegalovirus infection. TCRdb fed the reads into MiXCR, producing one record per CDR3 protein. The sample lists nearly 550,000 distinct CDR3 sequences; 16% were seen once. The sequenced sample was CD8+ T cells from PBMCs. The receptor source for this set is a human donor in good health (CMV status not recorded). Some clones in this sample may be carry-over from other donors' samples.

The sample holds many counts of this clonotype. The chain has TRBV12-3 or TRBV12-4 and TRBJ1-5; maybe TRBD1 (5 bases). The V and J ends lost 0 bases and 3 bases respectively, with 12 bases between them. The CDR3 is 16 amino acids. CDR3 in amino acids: CASSLAGQKYNQPQHF. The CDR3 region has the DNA TGTGCCAGCAGTTTAGCGGGGCAGAAGTACAATCAGCCCCAGCATTTT.

CDR3 sequence (DNA): TGTGCCAGCACGGGCGGGTTAGGGAACACTGAAGCTTTCTTT. This encodes CASTGGLGNTEAFF. The rearrangement links TRBV27 to TRBJ1-1; no definite D call. Germline V CDR1 and CDR2: MNHEY, SMNVEV (reference sequence). The V and J ends lost 7 bases and 1 base respectively, with 13 bases between them. The CDR3 contains 14 residues.

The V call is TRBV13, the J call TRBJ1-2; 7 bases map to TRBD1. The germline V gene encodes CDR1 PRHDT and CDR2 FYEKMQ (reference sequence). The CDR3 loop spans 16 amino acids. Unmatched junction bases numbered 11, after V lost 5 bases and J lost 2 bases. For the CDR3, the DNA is TGTGCCAGCAGCATCACTCGACAGGGCGGGAACTATGGCTACACCTTC. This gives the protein CASSITRQGGNYGYTF.

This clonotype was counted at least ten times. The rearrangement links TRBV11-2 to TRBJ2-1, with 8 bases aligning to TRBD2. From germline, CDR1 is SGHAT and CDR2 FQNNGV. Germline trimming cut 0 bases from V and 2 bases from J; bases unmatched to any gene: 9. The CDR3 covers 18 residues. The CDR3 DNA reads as TGTGCCAGCAGCTTAGATTGGTTTTGGCGGGGGGCCTACAATGAGCAGTTCTTC. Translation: CASSLDWFWRGAYNEQFF.

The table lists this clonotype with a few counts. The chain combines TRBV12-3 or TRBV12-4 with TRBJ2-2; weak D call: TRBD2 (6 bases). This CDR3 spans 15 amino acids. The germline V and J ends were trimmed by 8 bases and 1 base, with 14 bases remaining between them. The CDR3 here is CASGSGTLNTGELFF. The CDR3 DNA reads TGTGCCAGCGGCTCCGGGACTTTGAACACCGGGGAGCTGTTTTTT.

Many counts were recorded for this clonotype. The CDR3 protein is CASSLDGGYTDTQYF. CDR3 DNA sequence: TGTGCCAGCAGCTTAGATGGGGGGTACACAGATACGCAGTATTTT. The chain uses TRBV7-8 and TRBJ2-3; a possible D gene is TRBD2 (6 bases). Germline V lookup: CDR1 SGHVS, CDR2 FQNEAQ. V shed 1 base and J shed 2 bases, with 10 bases lying between them. The CDR3 runs 15 residues.

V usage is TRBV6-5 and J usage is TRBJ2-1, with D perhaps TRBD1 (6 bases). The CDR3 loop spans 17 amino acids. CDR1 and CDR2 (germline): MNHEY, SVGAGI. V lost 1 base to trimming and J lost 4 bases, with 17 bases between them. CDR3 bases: TGTGCCAGCAGTTACTTCCGAACAGGGTTCGTGTACAATGAGCAGTTCTTC. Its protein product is CASSYFRTGFVYNEQFF.

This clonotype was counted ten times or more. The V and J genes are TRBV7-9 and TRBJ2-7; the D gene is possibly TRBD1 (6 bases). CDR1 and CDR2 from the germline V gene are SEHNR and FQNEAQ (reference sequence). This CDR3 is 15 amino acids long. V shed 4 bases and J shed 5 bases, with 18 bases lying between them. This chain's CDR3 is CASSSWDTKDHEQYF. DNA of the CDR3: TGTGCCAGCAGCTCGTGGGACACCAAAGACCACGAGCAGTACTTC.

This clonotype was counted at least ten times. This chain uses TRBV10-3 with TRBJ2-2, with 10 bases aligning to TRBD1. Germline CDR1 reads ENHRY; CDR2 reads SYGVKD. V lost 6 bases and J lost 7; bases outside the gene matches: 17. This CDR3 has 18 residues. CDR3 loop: CAISFDRGLGGSLGELFF. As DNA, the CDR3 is TGTGCCATCAGCTTCGACAGGGGGCTCGGGGGTTCCCTCGGGGAGCTGTTTTTT.

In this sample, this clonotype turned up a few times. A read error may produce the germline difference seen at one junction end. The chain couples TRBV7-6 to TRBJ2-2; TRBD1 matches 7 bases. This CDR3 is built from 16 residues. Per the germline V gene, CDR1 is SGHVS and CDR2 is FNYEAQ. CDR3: CASSSRQGPLTGVLFF. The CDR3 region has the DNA TGTGCCAGCAGCTCCCGACAGGGCCCCCTGACCGGGGTGCTGTTTTTT.